Following are 14 T cell receptor beta chains from one sample sequenced in a study of T-cell reconstitution after alpha-beta-depleted transplantation in children. This sample's TCRbeta library carried unique molecular identifier barcodes. One entry per CDR3 protein, called by TCRdb with MiXCR from the PCR reads. The profile shows 440,000 or so distinct CDR3 sequences, approximately 42% of them singletons. This material consisted of PBMCs, taken before TCRalphabeta/CD19-depleted stem cell transplant. All receptors come from a girl aged 2-10 years with aplastic anemia, due to receive a stem cell transplant.

This clonotype turned up a few times. The chain has TRBV5-1 and TRBJ2-3, with 8 bases aligning to TRBD2. CDR1 SGHRS and CDR2 YFSETQ come from the germline V gene. The CDR3 contains 17 residues. V lost 4 bases and J lost 0; bases outside the gene matches: 10. CDR3 loop: CASSGYHGRGSTDTQYF. CDR3 nucleotide sequence: TGCGCCAGCAGCGGCTATCACGGGAGGGGGAGCACAGATACGCAGTATTTT.

This chain links TRBV19 with TRBJ2-1; 9 bases fit TRBD2. Trimming removed 10 bases from V and 5 bases from J; junction bases left unmatched: 18. CDR1 is LNHDA, CDR2 SQIVND, per germline (reference sequence). The CDR3 extends over 17 amino acids. CDR3 DNA sequence: TGTGCCACAACTCTCTTGCCGGGACTAGCTGGTAACAATGAGCAGTTCTTC. This translates into CATTLLPGLAGNNEQFF.

In this sample, this clonotype turned up a few times. This rearrangement joins TRBV20-1 to TRBJ2-5; TRBD2 matches at 15 bases. Trimming took 5 bases from V and 4 from J; bases not matched to a gene: 8. This CDR3 has 16 amino acids. Germline CDR1 and CDR2: DFQATT and SNEGSKA (reference sequence). The CDR3 DNA reads as TGCAGTGCTGTCGGGACTAGCGGGAGGATGGGAGAGACCCAGTACTTC. Translating it yields CSAVGTSGRMGETQYF.

The rearrangement joins TRBV27 to TRBJ2-7; 7 bases map to TRBD2. The CDR3 is made up of 13 amino acids. V was clipped by 8 bases and J by 5 bases; unmatched bases: 9. The germline V gene has CDR1 MNHEY and CDR2 SMNVEV (reference sequence). The CDR3 region is CASQGGTVNEQYF. Written as DNA, the CDR3 is TGTGCCAGCCAGGGAGGGACCGTCAACGAGCAGTACTTC.

The chain recombines TRBV12-5 with TRBJ2-7; D remains unclear. CDR3 length equals 15 residues. Germline V gene data show CDR1 as LGHNT and CDR2 as FRNRAP. The V end was cut by 6 bases, the J end by 2 bases, with 17 bases between. The CDR3 sequence is CASGPSGVLPYEQYF. CDR3 coding DNA: TGTGCTAGTGGCCCCTCAGGCGTACTTCCCTACGAGCAGTACTTC.

The chain has TRBV12-5 and TRBJ1-1; D remains unclear. Trimming pared 0 bases from V and 8 bases from J, leaving 10 bases between. This CDR3 spans 13 amino acids. Germline CDR1 LGHNT, CDR2 FRNRAP. The CDR3 protein is CASGLVPETEAFF. CDR3 DNA sequence: TGTGCTAGTGGTTTGGTACCAGAGACAGAAGCTTTCTTT.

This clonotype was seen at least ten times. The rearrangement uses TRBV5-1 and TRBJ1-1, with TRBD1 identical over 12 bases. The CDR3 sequence is 19 residues long. Looked up from germline, CDR1 is SGHRS and CDR2 is YFSETQ. V dropped 5 bases and J dropped 1; count of bases not matched to a gene: 15. CDR3 bases: TGCGCCAGCAGGGACCGGGACAGGGGGCGATTTAAGGGGAACACTGAAGCTTTCTTT. The encoded protein is CASRDRDRGRFKGNTEAFF.

The chain recombines TRBV28 with TRBJ2-7; D gene ambiguous. Trimming removed 9 bases from V and 6 bases from J, with 12 bases in between. This CDR3 contains 11 residues. Germline V gene data show CDR1 as MDHEN and CDR2 as SYDVKM. This CDR3 is CASPRLGEQYF. The CDR3, as DNA: TGTGCCAGTCCGCGTCTTGGCGAGCAGTACTTC.

The genes are TRBV29-1 and TRBJ1-2; D might be TRBD1 (6 bases). The CDR3 length is 11 residues. Trimming cost V 6 bases and J 7 bases, with 12 bases left between them. CDR1 is SQVTM, CDR2 ANQGSEA, per germline. Here the CDR3 DNA reads TGCAGCGTGAGGAGGGACACTGGCTACACCTTC. This translates into CSVRRDTGYTF.

This clonotype was found a few times. J is TRBJ2-3 and V is TRBV20-1; D perhaps matches TRBD2 (5 bases). From germline, CDR1 is DFQATT and CDR2 SNEGSKA (reference sequence). This CDR3 region has 15 residues. V was trimmed by 3 bases and J by 0 bases, leaving 13 bases between them. In DNA form, the CDR3 reads TGCAGTGCTAGTAGCCGGGGATATAGCACAGATACGCAGTATTTT. This encodes CSASSRGYSTDTQYF.

This chain links TRBV7-1 with TRBJ2-3; weak D call: TRBD2 (6 bases). TRBV7-1 is sorted into the ORF group, with uncertain function. Trimming cost V 3 bases and J 0 bases, with 10 bases left between them. The CDR3 has 15 residues. The DNA of the CDR3 is TGTGCCAGCAGCTCGAGCGGGTTAAGCACAGATACGCAGTATTTT. Its translation: CASSSSGLSTDTQYF.

The rearrangement joins TRBV5-1 to TRBJ2-2, with TRBD1 matching 7 bases. Germline values: CDR1 SGHRS, CDR2 YFSETQ. This CDR3 region has 14 residues. Trimming removed 4 bases from V and 4 bases from J; junction bases left unmatched: 4. This CDR3 reads CASSPRQGTGELFF. Written as DNA, the CDR3 is TGCGCCAGCAGCCCCCGACAGGGCACCGGGGAGCTGTTTTTT. The full variable domain, rest sourced from reference TRBV5-1 and TRBJ2-2, is KAGVTQTPRYLIKTRGQQVTLSCSPISGHRSVSWYQQTPGQGLQFLFEYFSETQRNKGNFPGRFSGRQFSNSRSEMNVSTLELGDSALYLCASSPRQGTGELFFGEGSRLTVL.

The chain uses TRBV29-1 and TRBJ2-7, with D perhaps matching TRBD2 (6 bases). The germline V gene has CDR1 SQVTM and CDR2 ANQGSEA. Trimming cost V 3 bases and J 3 bases, with 21 bases left between them. This CDR3 is built from 16 residues. The CDR3 spells CSVDRLDPSARYEQYF. The CDR3, as DNA: TGCAGCGTTGACAGACTAGACCCCTCTGCCCGCTACGAGCAGTACTTC.

The chain uses TRBV12-3 or TRBV12-4 and TRBJ2-5, with 12 nucleotides matching TRBD1. This CDR3 has 15 amino acids. V shed 3 bases, J shed 4 bases, and the junction held 3 bases outside the gene matches. This CDR3 is CASSFGTGGSETQYF. DNA for the CDR3: TGTGCCAGCAGTTTTGGGACAGGGGGCTCAGAGACCCAGTACTTC.